The 27 T cell receptor beta chains presented below share a single source sample, sequenced in a study of Graves' ophthalmopathy and Graves' hyperthyroidism. The study amplified TCR beta CDR3 regions using RNA transcripts. An opening RT-PCR round employed HTBI primers and preceded a second-round multiplex PCR. TCRdb reanalysed the multiplex PCR reads using MiXCR and keeps one entry per CDR3 protein. The sample contains over 650,000 distinct CDR3 sequences, over 40% of which appear only once. The specimen sequenced was peripheral blood. The receptors originated from an adult man with Graves' ophthalmopathy.

Worth noting for this clonotype: This may be a read error, as it is one base from a much larger clone. The V call is TRBV7-9, the J call TRBJ1-1, with D tentatively TRBD1 (5 bases). The germline V gene encodes CDR1 SEHNR and CDR2 FQNEAQ (reference sequence). The CDR3 is 13 residues long. The V end was cut by 8 bases, the J end by 7 bases, with 17 bases between. The CDR3 here is CASGHTGFHEAFF. The CDR3 nucleotides read TGTGCCAGCGGTCATACAGGCTTCCATGAAGCTTTCTTT.

This clonotype was counted between two and nine times. The chain combines TRBV5-1 with TRBJ2-5, with D possibly matching TRBD1 (5 bases). The V and J ends lost 2 bases and 2 bases respectively, with 10 bases between them. The germline CDR1 and CDR2 sequences are SGHRS and YFSETQ. CDR3 size: 14 residues. CDR3 region: CASSFQGTQETQYF. The CDR3 DNA reads TGCGCCAGCAGCTTCCAGGGTACTCAAGAGACCCAGTACTTC.

This clonotype was seen repeatedly, ten times or more. The J gene is TRBJ2-7, the V gene TRBV29-1, with 7 positions matching TRBD1. The germline CDR1 and CDR2 sequences are SQVTM and ANQGSEA. This CDR3 comprises 11 residues. The V segment lost 4 bases and the J segment 5 bases; nucleotides outside the gene matches: 2. The CDR3 protein is CSVGQGDEQYF. In nucleotides, the CDR3 is TGCAGCGTTGGACAGGGCGACGAGCAGTACTTC.

This clonotype has a count of ten or more. The junction does not match germline at one end; this may be a read error. The rearrangement uses TRBV4-2 and TRBJ2-5; D tentatively reads TRBD1 or TRBD2 (5 bases each). The CDR3 is made up of 15 amino acids. The germline gives CDR1 LGHNA, CDR2 YNFKEQ. Written as DNA, the CDR3 is TGTGCCAGCACCCAACGTGGGGGATTGGAGGAGACCCAGTACTTC. This translates into CASTQRGGLEETQYF.

The chain carries TRBV19 and TRBJ1-1, with D tentatively TRBD1 (5 bases). Germline-derived CDR1 and CDR2 are LNHDA and SQIVND (reference sequence). The CDR3 loop spans 13 amino acids. With 6 bases removed from V and 3 bases from J, the gap between germline ends came to 11 bases. CDR3 sequence: CASRSGGDTEAFF. CDR3 sequence (DNA): TGTGCCAGTAGGTCCGGGGGGGACACTGAAGCTTTCTTT.

At least ten counts were recorded for this clonotype. The chain uses TRBV5-8 and TRBJ2-5, with TRBD2 matching 9 bases. Germline CDR1 SGHTS, CDR2 YDEGEE. The CDR3 spans 15 residues. The ends lost 1 base at V and 5 bases at J; junction bases unmatched: 6. The CDR3 sequence: CASSLRLAGRETQYF. Written as DNA, the CDR3 is TGTGCCAGCAGCTTGAGGCTAGCGGGGCGGGAGACCCAGTACTTC.

In this sample, this clonotype turned up a few times. The chain is built from TRBV12-3 or TRBV12-4 and TRBJ1-1; D is unresolved. The CDR3 extends over 14 amino acids. Trimming left V 2 bases short and J 4 bases short, with 11 bases between. The CDR3 here is CASSLTGPATEAFF. CDR3 bases: TGTGCCAGCAGTTTAACTGGCCCTGCCACTGAAGCTTTCTTT.

This clonotype was picked up a small number of times. The V and J genes are TRBV19 and TRBJ2-5, with 16 positions matching TRBD2. Unmatched junction bases numbered 7, after V lost 6 bases and J lost 3 bases. Germline lookup yields CDR1 LNHDA and CDR2 SQIVND (reference sequence). The length of the CDR3 is 17 residues. In DNA, the CDR3 is TGTGCCAGTAGGCCGGGACTAGCGGGGGGGCGGGAAGAGACCCAGTACTTC. Protein sequence: CASRPGLAGGREETQYF.

This clonotype has only one observation. V is TRBV7-9 and J is TRBJ2-2, with a weak D call TRBD1 (5 bases). The CDR3 is made up of 15 amino acids. Trimming left V 2 bases short and J 4 bases short, with 11 bases between. Germline lookup yields CDR1 SEHNR and CDR2 FQNEAQ (reference sequence). CDR3 nucleotide sequence: TGTGCCAGCAGCTTAACTGGGCAGGGCACCGGGGAGCTGTTTTTT. Protein sequence: CASSLTGQGTGELFF.

This clonotype occurred many times. The rearrangement joins TRBV7-2 to TRBJ2-2, with 9 bases that match TRBD2. Germline trimming cut 5 bases from V and 1 base from J; bases unmatched to any gene: 5. Germline-derived CDR1 and CDR2 are SGHTA and FQGNSA. The CDR3 extends over 16 amino acids. CDR3 bases: TGTGCCAGCAGCCCGACACTAGCGGGGAACACCGGGGAGCTGTTTTTT. As protein: CASSPTLAGNTGELFF.

V usage is TRBV7-8 and J usage is TRBJ2-7; 10 nucleotides align to TRBD1. The CDR3 runs 17 residues. V lost 5 bases, J lost 1 base, and 11 bases stayed unmatched. Germline CDR1 is SGHVS and CDR2 is FQNEAQ. CDR3 in DNA: TGTGCCAGCAGCAAACAGGCCGGGACAGGGGTTTCCTACGAGCAGTACTTC. Translating gives CASSKQAGTGVSYEQYF.

Many counts were recorded for this clonotype. The chain uses TRBV29-1 and TRBJ2-2, with TRBD1 matching over 9 bases. Germline V gene lookup returns CDR1 SQVTM and CDR2 ANQGSEA. The CDR3 loop spans 14 amino acids. With V trimmed by 6 bases and J by 5 bases, 7 bases remained unmatched. CDR3 in amino acids: CSVMGQGQTGELFF. CDR3 nucleotides: TGCAGCGTGATGGGACAGGGACAAACCGGGGAGCTGTTTTTT.

This clonotype occurred once. A much larger clone differs from this one at a single base, so this may be a read error. The chain employs TRBV7-9 and TRBJ1-1, with unresolved D. This CDR3 has 14 amino acids. CDR1 SEHNR and CDR2 FQNEAQ come from the germline V gene (reference sequence). CDR3 sequence reads: CASRSREMNTGAFF. DNA of the CDR3: TGTGCCAGCAGGAGCAGAGAGATGAACACTGGAGCTTTCTTT.

The genes are TRBV2 and TRBJ2-7, with D perhaps matching TRBD1 (9 bases). Germline V CDR1 and CDR2: SNHLY, FYNNEI. V lost 11 bases to trimming and J lost 5 bases, with 28 bases between them. The CDR3 consists of 16 residues. CDR3: CAGGGFGDRVWDEQYF. CDR3 nucleotide sequence: TGTGCCGGCGGGGGGTTTGGGGACAGGGTTTGGGACGAGCAGTACTTC.

This clonotype was counted many times. The chain employs TRBV20-1 and TRBJ1-6; TRBD1 agrees at 7 bases. CDR1 is DFQATT, CDR2 SNEGSKA, per germline (reference sequence). The CDR3 runs 15 residues. V shed 5 bases, J shed 6 bases, and the junction held 10 bases outside the gene matches. CDR3 region: CSAAQATGLNSPLHF. The CDR3 coding sequence is TGCAGTGCTGCCCAAGCGACAGGGCTTAATTCACCCCTCCACTTT.

In this sample, this clonotype turned up once. This chain uses TRBV6-6 with TRBJ2-3; maybe TRBD2 (6 bases). Germline-derived CDR1 and CDR2 are MNHNY and SVGAGI (reference sequence). CDR3 length: 16 residues. Trimming removed 2 bases at V and 0 bases at J, with 12 bases between. The CDR3: CASSYDLRESTDTQYF. CDR3 coding DNA: TGTGCCAGCAGTTACGATTTGCGGGAAAGCACAGATACGCAGTATTTT.

This clonotype was recorded a few times. This chain links TRBV10-3 with TRBJ2-3, with D perhaps matching TRBD2 (5 bases). Germline V CDR1 and CDR2: ENHRY, SYGVKD. The CDR3 has 16 residues. The V end lost 3 bases, the J end lost 0 bases, and 13 bases lay between the germline ends. The CDR3: CAISDQLASSTDTQYF. The CDR3 bases are TGTGCCATCAGTGATCAGCTAGCCTCTAGCACAGATACGCAGTATTTT.

This clonotype was counted ten times or more. V is TRBV7-9 and J is TRBJ1-1; D may be TRBD1 (6 bases). This CDR3 spans 17 amino acids. Trimming removed 3 bases from V and 0 bases from J, with 17 bases in between. Per the germline V gene, CDR1 is SEHNR and CDR2 is FQNEAQ (reference sequence). The CDR3 is CASSLSAGAIMNTEAFF. CDR3 coding DNA: TGTGCCAGCAGCTTGTCGGCAGGGGCGATAATGAACACTGAAGCTTTCTTT.

This clonotype was counted only a few times. The rearrangement uses TRBV12-3 or TRBV12-4 and TRBJ1-1; D unresolved. V lost 3 bases, J lost 0 bases, and 8 bases lay in between. The CDR3 has 14 residues. The CDR3 DNA is TGTGCCAGCAGTTTCGGGGTCATGAACACTGAAGCTTTCTTT. Protein sequence: CASSFGVMNTEAFF.

In its sample, this clonotype was seen many times. The V call is TRBV5-6, the J call TRBJ1-6; tentative D call: TRBD1 (5 bases). Germline CDR1 is SGHDT and CDR2 is YYEEEE. Trimming removed 1 base at V and 7 bases at J, with 12 bases between. This CDR3 has 15 residues. The CDR3 coding sequence is TGTGCCAGCAGCTTGTACGGGGCGTCAAATTCACCCCTCCACTTT. Translated: CASSLYGASNSPLHF.

Of note for this clonotype: A read error may explain this, as a much larger clone is one base away. The chain has TRBV7-3 and TRBJ1-2, with TRBD1 matching over 12 bases. The V gene end was trimmed by 5 bases and the J gene end by 7 bases; junction bases not matched to a gene: 8. This CDR3 spans 15 amino acids. CDR1 and CDR2 (germline): SGHTA, FQGTGA. CDR3 DNA: TGTGCCAGCAGCCCCGGGACAGGGGGCGACGGTGGCTACACCTTC. Encoded protein: CASSPGTGGDGGYTF.

The rearrangement links TRBV12-5 to TRBJ2-6, with TRBD2 matching 12 bases. V trimming: 0 bases; J trimming: 3 bases; junction bases outside the gene matches: 12. Germline-derived CDR1 and CDR2 are LGHNT and FRNRAP. The CDR3 contains 21 residues. Here the CDR3 reads CASGLVLSLAGGPGGANVLTF. The DNA for the CDR3 is TGTGCTAGTGGTTTGGTACTTAGTCTAGCGGGAGGGCCAGGTGGGGCCAACGTCCTGACTTTC.

The chain couples TRBV7-3 to TRBJ1-2; TRBD1 aligns across 9 bases. The CDR3 is 16 amino acids. Per the germline V gene, CDR1 is SGHTA and CDR2 is FQGTGA. With 6 bases clipped from V and 0 bases from J, the junction kept 8 bases outside the gene matches. The CDR3 is CASSYGTGKTNYGYTF. DNA for the CDR3: TGTGCCAGCAGTTACGGGACAGGGAAGACTAACTATGGCTACACCTTC.

This clonotype has a count of ten or more. The chain employs TRBV24-1 and TRBJ1-3, with D perhaps TRBD1 (5 bases). Germline V gene data show CDR1 as KGHDR and CDR2 as SFDVKD. Between the trimmed V and J ends, which lost 0 bases and 3 bases, there was a span of 5 bases. This CDR3 is 14 amino acids long. CDR3 region: CATSDLQGGNTIYF. CDR3 nucleotide sequence: TGTGCCACCAGTGATTTGCAGGGTGGAAACACCATATATTTT.

This clonotype has ten or more counts. This chain links TRBV29-1 with TRBJ1-2; D not resolved. V was trimmed by 4 bases and J by 6 bases, leaving 9 bases between them. Germline V gene data show CDR1 as SQVTM and CDR2 as ANQGSEA. The CDR3 has 11 amino acids. The chain's CDR3 is CSVVSVDGYTF. For the CDR3, the DNA is TGCAGCGTTGTAAGTGTCGATGGCTACACCTTC.

This clonotype was seen many times. V usage is TRBV5-1 and J usage is TRBJ2-6, with TRBD2 matching over 11 bases. Germline assignment: CDR1 SGHRS and CDR2 YFSETQ. The V and J ends lost 4 bases and 0 bases, in that order; junction bases with no gene match: 6. This CDR3 has 18 amino acids. DNA of the CDR3: TGCGCCAGCAGCCAAGGGACTAGCGGAAGCTCTGGGGCCAACGTCCTGACTTTC. Translated: CASSQGTSGSSGANVLTF.

In this sample, this clonotype turned up many times. V usage is TRBV4-1 and J usage is TRBJ1-5; 7 bases match TRBD1. The length of the CDR3 is 14 residues. The V segment lost 1 base and the J segment 6 bases; nucleotides outside the gene matches: 3. CDR1 MGHRA and CDR2 YSYEKL come from the germline V gene. For the CDR3, the DNA is TGCGCCAGCAGCCAAGGACAGGGCGTTCAGCCCCAGCATTTT. Translation gives CASSQGQGVQPQHF.